This T cell receptor (beta chain) is from a study of shared clonotypes between healthy human individuals. Across the study: A couple of women and a few men aged 18 to 49 made up the donors.

CD45RO-negative cells were positively selected for CCR7, leaving out terminally differentiated effector memory CD45RA+ cells. This clone showed up just once. The CDR3 sequence is 14 residues long. V lost 5 bases to trimming and J lost 9 bases; unmatched junction nucleotides: 6. Germline V gives CDR1 SNHLY, CDR2 FYNNEI. Method: immunoSEQ multiplex PCR; TCRdb's copy keeps in-frame clones and lacks some. The data show around 2,000,000 clones, approximately 94% seen once. V usage is TRBV2 and J usage is TRBJ2-1, with 11 bases lining up with TRBD1. This clonotype was obtained from a man younger than 30 in good health. Some clones in this sample may be carry-over from other donors' samples. Sequenced material: naive CD8+ T cells from PBMCs. The chain's CDR3 is CASSRTGGQVEQFF. The CDR3 bases are TGTGCCAGCAGTAGGACAGGGGGCCAGGTTGAGCAGTTCTTC.